Included here is one T cell receptor (beta chain) sequence, with context. The antigen it binds to is not known. The sample holds no much larger clone one base away, and base qualities are not on file. Genomic DNA was extracted from sorted cells for sequencing of the TCRbeta CDR3 region. The immunoSEQ Assay was used to sequence the TCRbeta CDR3 regions. Held by TCRdb, this immuneACCESS table contains in-frame sequences only and omits some clones. Under half of the omission traces to an unresolved V gene where checked; the cause of the rest is unknown. Here the sample has approximately 64,000 clones; approximately 80% occur a single time. 3.7% of the sample is in the top ten clones. The trial excluded patients who had a history of autoimmune disease or were on systemic immunosuppression. Peripheral blood for TCR sequencing was drawn from every dose cohort at baseline, at cycle 4 day 1 and at cycle 7 day 1. Samples came from an open-label, multicenter, first-in-human phase I dose-escalation trial of ivuxolimab. Adults with locally advanced or metastatic head and neck squamous cell, hepatocellular, melanoma or renal cell carcinoma were enrolled in the trial. CD4+ and CD8+ T cells were sorted separately from peripheral blood before TCR sequencing.

This entry belongs to a study of OX40 agonist ivuxolimab in advanced cancers. Background for the entire study: Ivuxolimab was a fully human IgG2 agonistic monoclonal antibody targeting the costimulatory receptor OX40 (CD134). Intravenous ivuxolimab was administered to patients every 2 weeks at six dose levels: 0.01, 0.1, 0.3, 1.5, 3 and 10 mg/kg. Of the roughly 51 patients in dose escalation, 19 had hepatocellular carcinoma, about 15 had melanoma, 9 had renal cell carcinoma and 9 had head and neck cancer. The dose-escalation cohort was about 83% male with a mean age of approximately 60 years, ranging from about 23 to 85. Patients were allowed to have had prior anti-PD-1, anti-PD-L1 or anti-CTLA-4 therapy, and 40% to 45% of the dose-escalation patients had been treated with checkpoint inhibitors. Partial responses occurred in three dose-escalation patients, of whom one had hepatocellular carcinoma and two had cutaneous melanoma. The point of sequencing TCRbeta in the periphery was to test whether ivuxolimab changed TCR sequence diversity and drove clonal T-cell expansion. The paper covers the monotherapy dose-escalation part of the phase I ivuxolimab trial, which included N ≈ 50 patients.

Beyond this particular receptor, the publication reports: In partial responders in the 0.1-3.0 mg/kg groups, normalized peripheral clonal expansion was found to be among the lowest, especially among CD8+ T cells. Low levels of normalized T-cell clonal expansion were also seen in some patients who did not respond. Antigen specificity was not determined for the clonally expanded peripheral T cells. At doses of 0.1 to 3.0 mg/kg, clonal expansion of both CD4+ and CD8+ blood T cells was observed from baseline to week 6. After ivuxolimab, expanded clones were on average more numerous among CD8+ T cells than among CD4+ T cells.

Specimen: CD4+ or CD8+ T cells sorted from blood, collected in a trial of the OX40 agonist ivuxolimab. The sequence was collected from an adult with an advanced solid tumor such as melanoma, head and neck, liver or kidney cancer.

Read as DNA, the sequence is TGCAGCGCCGAGGGCAGGGGTGGCACCGGGGAGCTGTTTTTT. Its protein is CSAEGRGGTGELFF. The rearrangement joined TRBV29-1 to TRBJ2-2; TRBD1 is a possible D gene, resting on 6 matching bases. The germline V gene sets CDR1 to SQVTM and CDR2 to ANQGSEA. Spanning cysteine to phenylalanine, the CDR3 consists of 14 amino acids. Only the CDR3 portion is preserved as DNA: 42 bases, with reading frame beginning at the first base. V is pared back by 7 bases and J by 4 bases, with 16 bases lying between the germline termini.